A single sample gave rise to the 3 T cell receptor beta chains below, sequenced in a study of CD8 T cells in Susac syndrome. The authors reverse transcribed roughly 0.5 to 1 ug RNA with random hexamers. TCRdb re-analysed the immunoSEQ multiplex PCR reads in MiXCR, keeping a single row per CDR3 protein. The repertoire holds roughly 150,000 distinct CDR3 sequences, with just over 90% as singletons. Sample: CD4+ T cells from PBMCs. The receptors stem from a human donor in good health.

The sample holds one count of this clonotype. This chain links TRBV7-9 with TRBJ1-1; D is uncertain. In germline, CDR1 is SEHNR, CDR2 FQNEAQ (reference sequence). V lost 1 base and J lost 0, with 9 bases in between. This CDR3 comprises 15 residues. CDR3 region: CASSLVGSMNTEAFF. In DNA, the CDR3 is TGTGCCAGCAGCTTAGTGGGCAGTATGAACACTGAAGCTTTCTTT.

The V gene is TRBV28, the J gene TRBJ1-1, with D uncertain. CDR1 is MDHEN and CDR2 is SYDVKM in the germline V gene. This CDR3 comprises 12 residues. V was cut by 11 bases and J by 2 bases, with 12 bases left in between. CDR3 DNA sequence: TGTGCCTCACTAGTAGGAAACACTGAAGCTTTCTTT. Translating gives CASLVGNTEAFF. The variable domain in full, completed from reference TRBV28 and TRBJ1-1, reads DVKVTQSSRYLVKRTGEKVFLECVQDMDHENMFWYRQDPGLGLRLIYFSYDVKMKEKGDIPEGYSVSREKKERFSLILESASTNQTSMYLCASLVGNTEAFFGQGTRLTVV.

The V call is TRBV6-2 or TRBV6-3, the J call TRBJ1-5, with a tentative D call TRBD1 (6 bases). Germline CDR1 is MNHEY and CDR2 is SVGEGT. The CDR3 contains 16 residues. V gave up 5 bases and J gave up 1 base, with 15 bases separating them. The DNA for the CDR3 is TGTGCCAGCAGTCCCCGGACAGTTCCGAGCAATCAGCCCCAGCATTTT. Protein product: CASSPRTVPSNQPQHF.